Presented here are 10 T cell receptor beta chains from one specimen sequenced in a study of tumor-infiltrating lymphocytes in primary liver carcinoma. Unsorted bulk tissue of roughly 18-31 mg yielded co-extracted RNA and DNA. Synthesis of TCR beta cDNA was carried out from about 500 ng total RNA with a constant-region primer. Three-round nested multiplex PCR performed with slightly modified ARM-PCR produced the TCR beta libraries. The first two PCR rounds used TRBV1-TRBV30 primers with a Cbeta primer, approximately 10 cycles each. TCRdb re-analysed the multiplex PCR reads in MiXCR, keeping a single row per CDR3 protein. The sample lists around 40,000 distinct CDR3 sequences; approximately 70% were seen once. The specimen was liver tumor tissue from sampling region 2. Described subset: tumor region T2, inferior pole. The receptors come from a man aged 35-49 years with primary liver carcinoma and hepatitis B virus infection.

Comment on this clonotype: Germline is not matched at one junction end, which may reflect a read error. This chain joins TRBV12-3 or TRBV12-4 and TRBJ2-1; perhaps TRBD2 as D (6 bases). The CDR3 covers 13 residues. The CDR3 nucleotides read TGTGTCAGCACTCCCAGAGGGCGGGGTGAGCAGTTCTTC. It codes for CVSTPRGRGEQFF.

This clonotype counts as medium-sized (0.01 to 0.1%). V is TRBV4-3 and J is TRBJ1-2; possibly TRBD1 for D (6 bases). Between the trimmed V and J ends, which lost 3 bases and 2 bases, there was a span of 16 bases. The germline CDR1 and CDR2 sequences are LGHNA and YSLEER. This CDR3 is built from 16 residues. CDR3 amino acids: CASSQAGAGRNYGYTF. Written as DNA, the CDR3 is TGCGCCAGCAGCCAGGCAGGGGCAGGGAGGAACTATGGCTACACCTTC.

In this sample, this clonotype turned up many times. V usage is TRBV5-4 and J usage is TRBJ2-1, with 12 bases aligning to TRBD2. This CDR3 has 13 amino acids. The V gene's germline CDR1 is SGHNT and CDR2 YYREEE (reference sequence). The V segment lost 9 bases and the J segment 6 bases; nucleotides outside the gene matches: 4. The CDR3 spells CATTSGRPNEQFF. CDR3 DNA: TGTGCCACGACTAGCGGGAGACCCAATGAGCAGTTCTTC. Based on the CDR3 plus reference TRBV5-4 and TRBJ2-1, the full variable domain is ETGVTQSPTHLIKTRGQQVTLRCSSQSGHNTVSWYQQALGQGPQFIFQYYREEENGRGNFPPRFSGLQFPNYSSELNVNALELDDSALYLCATTSGRPNEQFFGPGTRLTVL.

Comments on this clonotype: A much larger clone differs from this one at a single base, so this may be a read error. The rearrangement links TRBV6-5 to TRBJ2-3, with unresolved D. Germline V gene lookup returns CDR1 MNHEY and CDR2 SVGAGI. This CDR3 is 13 amino acids long. The CDR3: CAISLQSTDAQYF. The DNA for the CDR3 is TGTGCCATCAGTCTCCAGAGCACAGATGCGCAGTATTTT.

Notes on this clonotype: A much larger clone lies one base from this, so it may be a read error. The gene calls are TRBV19 and TRBJ1-5, with 7 bases aligning to TRBD1. CDR1 is LNHDA, CDR2 SQIVND, per germline (reference sequence). The CDR3 totals 15 residues. With V trimmed by 8 bases and J by 4 bases, 11 bases remained unmatched. The DNA of the CDR3 is TGTGCCAGTCTCCTACAGGGGCGATGGAATCAGCCCCAGCATTTT. Translated, it gives CASLLQGRWNQPQHF.

The J gene is TRBJ2-6, the V gene TRBV11-2; D possibly matches TRBD1 or TRBD2 (5 bases each). Germline V CDR1 and CDR2: SGHAT, FQNNGV. The CDR3 contains 15 residues. CDR3: CGTQRPRSGTSVLTF. The CDR3 nucleotides are TGTGGCACCCAGCGGCCGCGCTCTGGGACCAGCGTCCTGACTTTC. The complete variable domain, with remaining parts taken from reference TRBV11-2 and TRBJ2-6, reads EAGVAQSPRYKIIEKRQSVAFWCNPISGHATLYWYQQILGQGPKLLIQFQNNGVVDDSQLPKDRFSAERLKGVDSTLKIQPAKLEDSAVYLCGTQRPRSGTSVLTFGAGSRLTVL.

With regard to this clonotype: At one of its ends the junction is not consistent with the germline gene, which may arise from a read error. The chain couples TRBV6-1 to TRBJ2-5, with D perhaps TRBD2 (6 bases). The CDR3 is made up of 14 amino acids. Germline V CDR1 and CDR2: MNHNS, SASEGT. The chain's CDR3 is CASSYGLIQETQYF. CDR3 sequence (DNA): TGTGCCAGCAGTTATGGACTAATCCAAGAGACCCAGTACTTT.

This clonotype was counted a single time. Given the absence of the conserved phenylalanine or tryptophan at the CDR3 end, a read error is likely. The chain is built from TRBV25-1 and TRBJ1-1; D unresolved. The length of the CDR3 is 12 residues. Per the germline V gene, CDR1 is MGHDK and CDR2 is SYGVNS. The V gene lost 3 bases and the J gene lost 5 bases, with 7 bases spanning the gap. CDR3: CASSDLGTEAFL. CDR3 in DNA: TGTGCCAGCAGTGATTTGGGGACTGAAGCTTTCTTA.

The chain links TRBV20-1 to TRBJ2-7, with D perhaps TRBD1 (6 bases). Trimming left V 7 bases short and J 7 bases short, with 23 bases between. Germline lookup yields CDR1 DFQATT and CDR2 SNEGSKA (reference sequence). This CDR3 has 14 amino acids. CDR3 nucleotides: TGCAGTGTCAAAGACAGGACTTCCCTCTATGAGCAGTACTTC. Its protein product is CSVKDRTSLYEQYF.

This clonotype was detected ten times or more. The chain links TRBV6-2 or TRBV6-3 to TRBJ2-2; a possible D gene is TRBD2 (5 bases). Germline V CDR1 and CDR2: MNHEY, SVGEGT. V shed 2 bases and J shed 0 bases, with 13 bases lying between them. The length of the CDR3 is 17 residues. In nucleotides, the CDR3 is TGTGCCAGCAGTTACAATGAGGGAAAGGCGAACACCGGGGAGCTGTTTTTT. It encodes CASSYNEGKANTGELFF.